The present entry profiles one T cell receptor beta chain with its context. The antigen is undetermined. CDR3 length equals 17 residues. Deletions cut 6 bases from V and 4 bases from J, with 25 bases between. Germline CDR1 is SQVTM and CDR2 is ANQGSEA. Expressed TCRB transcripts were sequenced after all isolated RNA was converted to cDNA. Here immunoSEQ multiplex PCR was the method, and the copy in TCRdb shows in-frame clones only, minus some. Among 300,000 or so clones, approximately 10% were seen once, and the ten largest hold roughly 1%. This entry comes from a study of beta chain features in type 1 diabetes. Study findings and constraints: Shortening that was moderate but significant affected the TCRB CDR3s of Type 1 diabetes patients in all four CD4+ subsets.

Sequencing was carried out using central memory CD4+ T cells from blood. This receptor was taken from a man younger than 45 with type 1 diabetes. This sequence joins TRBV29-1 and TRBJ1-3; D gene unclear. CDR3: CSVAARAEGNGGNTIYF. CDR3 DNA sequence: TGCAGCGTGGCGGCCCGGGCCGAAGGGAATGGAGGAAACACCATATATTTT.